The rows below give T cell receptor beta chains drawn from one sample of a study of blood T cell repertoires in COVID-19. The data were produced by immunoSEQ multiplex PCR, yet TCRdb's version contains in-frame clones alone and is incomplete. The top ten clones hold around 3.2% of a sample with 140,000 to 150,000 clones, about four fifths of them seen once. Sequenced: PBMCs or T cells enriched from blood (not recorded which). These receptor sequences come from a woman aged 50 to 60 with acute COVID-19. The CDR3 runs from the conserved cysteine through the conserved F or W.

TRBV6-4,13,CASSVAGVNEQFF
TRBV9,16,CASSPRYRDSGNTIYF
TRBV6-2/TRBV6-3,19,CASSFGYTQPGETNYGYTF
TRBV20-1,14,CSASTGVVKETQYF
TRBV15,17,CATSRGRAGSGNNEQFF
TRBV7-9,17,CASSPTTGPTSSYEQYF
TRBV6-5,16,CASSYSSPPSSYEQYF
TRBV19,16,CASSIGGLNSNQPQHF
TRBV12-3/TRBV12-4,12,CASTSLYQPQHF
TRBV6-6,13,CASRPGQGSPLHF
TRBV5-4,13,CASSLEGQSGYTF
TRBV12-5,19,CASGPPGFSFSSSSYEQYF
TRBV19,15,CASSFGTGLNTEAFF
TRBV29-1,13,CSVGTGQFNEQFF
TRBV18,19,CASSPRTSGRAYAKNIQYF
TRBV20-1,16,CSASSGGTSSAGELFF
TRBV15,14,CATSRARTGVGAFF